This T cell receptor beta chain stems from a study of PD-L1 blockade in urothelial cancer. Across the study: Most patients, about 85% of the roughly 30, were males with bladder-origin cancer. Patients' histories included 0 to 3 prior chemotherapy regimens.

As to time point: pretreatment peripheral blood. Samples spanned pretreatment and treatment, with 1 to 8 time points per patient. Points on this clone: Its specificity is unknown.

Study findings and constraints: Lower than median blood TCR clonality before treatment predicted better survival.

Germline V gene data show CDR1 as SGHTS and CDR2 as YDEGEE. The CDR3 length is 19 residues. Unmatched junction bases numbered 13, after V lost 5 bases and J lost 4 bases. Repertoires were generated with immunoSEQ multiplex PCR, while TCRdb's copy carries only in-frame clones and drops some. Altogether fewer than 95,000 clones are present, 84% being singletons, with the ten largest covering about 2.1%. The rearrangement uses TRBV5-8 and TRBJ2-3; 16 bases map to TRBD2. The source is a man between 60 and 75 years old with urothelial cancer. The specimen comprised PBMCs, sampled around atezolizumab (anti-PD-L1) treatment. The DNA for the CDR3 is TGTGCCAGCAGTCGCGCCGGGACTAGCGGGGGGGCCGCTCCAGATACGCAGTATTTT. It is translated as CASSRAGTSGGAAPDTQYF.